This T cell receptor beta chain was captured in a study of cytomegalovirus exposure and HLA in healthy donors. This clone was counted once. The target antigen is unknown. Separate from the roughly 700-subject first cohort, the roughly 120-subject validation cohort was the one that the donors belonged to. Using immunoSEQ multiplex PCR, the repertoire was profiled, and TCRdb retains in-frame clones only, with some absent. This table has 260,000 or so clones, approximately 87% appearing once. This CDR3 has 18 amino acids. V lost 4 bases to trimming and J lost 3 bases; unmatched junction nucleotides: 16. The V gene's germline CDR1 is SGHRS and CDR2 YFSETQ. Study observations and caveats: The tendency of first-cohort TCR clusters to co-occur in the 120 or so validation repertoires was identified by a subsequent analysis. There were 164 TCR beta chains listed as cytomegalovirus-associated. In vitro assays verified that three CMV-associated chains recognized CMV antigens specifically.

This TCR was sampled from a woman between 18 and 29 years old in good health and CMV-seronegative. The V and J genes are TRBV5-1 and TRBJ1-1, with TRBD1 matching 9 bases. The sample comprised PBMCs. CDR3 DNA: TGCGCCAGCAGCCGACAGGTCCGGGACAGGGTTACGGACACTGAAGCTTTCTTT. Amino acids: CASSRQVRDRVTDTEAFF.